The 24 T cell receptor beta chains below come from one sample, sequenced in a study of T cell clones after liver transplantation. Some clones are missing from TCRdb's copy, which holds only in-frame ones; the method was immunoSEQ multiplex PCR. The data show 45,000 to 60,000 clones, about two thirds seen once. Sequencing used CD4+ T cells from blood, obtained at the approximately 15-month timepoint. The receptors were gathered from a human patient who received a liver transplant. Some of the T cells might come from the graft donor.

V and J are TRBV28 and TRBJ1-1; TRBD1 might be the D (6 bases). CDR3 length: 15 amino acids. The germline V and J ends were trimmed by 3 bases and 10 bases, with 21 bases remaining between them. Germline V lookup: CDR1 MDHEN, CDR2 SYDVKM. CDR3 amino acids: CASSLGGQSSKGAFF. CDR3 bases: TGTGCCAGCAGTTTGGGGGGGCAGTCGAGTAAGGGAGCTTTCTTT.

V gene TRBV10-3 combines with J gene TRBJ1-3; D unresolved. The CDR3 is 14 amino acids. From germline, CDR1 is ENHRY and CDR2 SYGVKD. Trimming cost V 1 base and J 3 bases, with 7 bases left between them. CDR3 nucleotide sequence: TGTGCCATCAGTGAGTTGGGATTTGGAAACACCATATATTTT. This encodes CAISELGFGNTIYF.

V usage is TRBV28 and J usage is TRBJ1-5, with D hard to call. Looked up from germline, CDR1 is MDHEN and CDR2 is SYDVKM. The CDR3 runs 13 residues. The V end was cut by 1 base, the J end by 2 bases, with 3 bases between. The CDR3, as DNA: TGTGCCAGCAGTTTATTGGGCAATCAGCCCCAGCATTTT. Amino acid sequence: CASSLLGNQPQHF. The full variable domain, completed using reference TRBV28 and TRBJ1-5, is DVKVTQSSRYLVKRTGEKVFLECVQDMDHENMFWYRQDPGLGLRLIYFSYDVKMKEKGDIPEGYSVSREKKERFSLILESASTNQTSMYLCASSLLGNQPQHFGDGTRLSIL.

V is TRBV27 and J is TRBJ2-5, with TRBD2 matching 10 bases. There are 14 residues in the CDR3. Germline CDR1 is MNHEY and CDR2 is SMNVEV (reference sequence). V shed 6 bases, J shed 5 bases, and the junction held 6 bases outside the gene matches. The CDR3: CASSQRGGPETQYF. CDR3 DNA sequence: TGTGCCAGCAGCCAGCGGGGGGGCCCTGAGACCCAGTACTTC.

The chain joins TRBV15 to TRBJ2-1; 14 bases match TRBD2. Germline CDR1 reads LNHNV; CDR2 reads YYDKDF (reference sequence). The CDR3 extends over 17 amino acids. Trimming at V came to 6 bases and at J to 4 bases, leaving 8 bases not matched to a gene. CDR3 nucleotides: TGTGCCACCAGGAGAATGGGGACTAGCGGGAGTTACAATGAGCAGTTCTTC. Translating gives CATRRMGTSGSYNEQFF.

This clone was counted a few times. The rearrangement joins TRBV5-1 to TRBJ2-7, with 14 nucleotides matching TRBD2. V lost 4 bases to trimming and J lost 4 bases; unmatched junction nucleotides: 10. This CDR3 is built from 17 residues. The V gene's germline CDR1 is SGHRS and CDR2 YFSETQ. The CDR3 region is CASSPNGTSGSRYEQYV. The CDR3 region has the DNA TGCGCCAGCAGCCCCAATGGGACTAGCGGGAGTAGGTACGAGCAGTACGTC.

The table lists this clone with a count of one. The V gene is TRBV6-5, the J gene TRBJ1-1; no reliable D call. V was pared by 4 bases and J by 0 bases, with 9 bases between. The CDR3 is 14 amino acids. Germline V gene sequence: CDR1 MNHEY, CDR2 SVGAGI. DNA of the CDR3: TGTGCCAGCAGTTCGGGCGGCATGAACACTGAAGCTTTCTTT. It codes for CASSSGGMNTEAFF.

The CDR3 DNA reads as TGTGCCAGCAGCTTAGAGGTGAGCGGAGGCGAGCAGTACTTC. Translation: CASSLEVSGGEQYF. The chain uses TRBV7-6 and TRBJ2-7; TRBD2 might be the D (5 bases). Germline CDR1 SGHVS, CDR2 FNYEAQ. The CDR3 has 14 residues. V shed 1 base and J shed 6 bases, with 13 bases lying between them.

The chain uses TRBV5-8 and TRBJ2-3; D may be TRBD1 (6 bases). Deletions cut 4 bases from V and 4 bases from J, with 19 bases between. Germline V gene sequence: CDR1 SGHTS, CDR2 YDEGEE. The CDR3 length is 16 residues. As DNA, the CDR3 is TGTGCCAGCAGCGCCCTGGGTGACAGGATCTCAGATACGCAGTATTTT. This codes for CASSALGDRISDTQYF.

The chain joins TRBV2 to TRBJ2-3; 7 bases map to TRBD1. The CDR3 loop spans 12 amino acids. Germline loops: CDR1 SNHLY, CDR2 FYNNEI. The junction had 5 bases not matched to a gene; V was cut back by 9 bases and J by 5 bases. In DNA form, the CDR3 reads TGTGCCAGTGAAACAGGGGTAGATACGCAGTATTTT. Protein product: CASETGVDTQYF.

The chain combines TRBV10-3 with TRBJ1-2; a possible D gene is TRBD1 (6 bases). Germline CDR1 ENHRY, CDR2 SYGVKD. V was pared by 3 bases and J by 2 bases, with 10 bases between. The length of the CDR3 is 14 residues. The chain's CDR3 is CAISESGENYGYTF. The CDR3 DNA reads TGTGCCATCAGTGAATCAGGGGAGAACTATGGCTACACCTTC.

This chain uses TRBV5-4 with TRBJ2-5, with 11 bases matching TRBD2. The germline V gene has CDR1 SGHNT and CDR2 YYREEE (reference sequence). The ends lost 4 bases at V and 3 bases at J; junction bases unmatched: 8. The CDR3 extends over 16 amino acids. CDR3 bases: TGTGCCAGCAGCCGCGAACTGACTAGCGGGGAAGAGACCCAGTACTTC. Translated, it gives CASSRELTSGEETQYF.

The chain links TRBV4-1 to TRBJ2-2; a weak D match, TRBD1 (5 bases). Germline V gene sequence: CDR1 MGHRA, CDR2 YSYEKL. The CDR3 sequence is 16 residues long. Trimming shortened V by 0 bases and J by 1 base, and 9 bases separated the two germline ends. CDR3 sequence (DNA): TGCGCCAGCAGCCAAGATACCAGGGTGAACACCGGGGAGCTGTTTTTT. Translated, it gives CASSQDTRVNTGELFF.

CDR3 DNA: TGTGCCAGCAGCTTGGAAACAATGACCGGGGAGCTGTTTTTT. Encoded protein: CASSLETMTGELFF. This sequence joins TRBV5-4 and TRBJ2-2, with unresolved D. V was cut by 0 bases and J by 5 bases, with 8 bases left in between. The CDR3 runs 14 residues. Germline-derived CDR1 and CDR2 are SGHNT and YYREEE (reference sequence).

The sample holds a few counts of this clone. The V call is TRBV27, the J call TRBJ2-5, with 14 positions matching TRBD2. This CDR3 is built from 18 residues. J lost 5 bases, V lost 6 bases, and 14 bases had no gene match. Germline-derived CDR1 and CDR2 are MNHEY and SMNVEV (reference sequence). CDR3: CASSHIPRTSGRKETQYF. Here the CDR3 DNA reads TGTGCCAGCAGCCACATACCCCGGACTAGCGGGAGGAAGGAGACCCAGTACTTC.

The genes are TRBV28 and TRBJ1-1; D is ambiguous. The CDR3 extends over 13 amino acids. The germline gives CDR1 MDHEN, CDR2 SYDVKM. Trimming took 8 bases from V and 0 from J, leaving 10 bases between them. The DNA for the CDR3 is TGTGCCAGCCTAGAGGGCCTGAACACTGAAGCTTTCTTT. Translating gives CASLEGLNTEAFF.

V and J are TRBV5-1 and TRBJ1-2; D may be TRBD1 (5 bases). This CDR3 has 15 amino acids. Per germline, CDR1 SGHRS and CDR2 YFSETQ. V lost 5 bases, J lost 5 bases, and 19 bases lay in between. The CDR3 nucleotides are TGCGCCAGCAGAGTCGGGATGGATGGGACTTATGGCTACACCTTC. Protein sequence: CASRVGMDGTYGYTF.

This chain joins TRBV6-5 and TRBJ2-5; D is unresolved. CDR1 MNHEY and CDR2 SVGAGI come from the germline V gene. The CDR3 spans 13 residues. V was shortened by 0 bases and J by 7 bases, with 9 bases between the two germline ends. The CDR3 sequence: CASSYSGLGTQYF. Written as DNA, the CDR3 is TGTGCCAGCAGTTACTCGGGGTTGGGGACCCAGTACTTC.

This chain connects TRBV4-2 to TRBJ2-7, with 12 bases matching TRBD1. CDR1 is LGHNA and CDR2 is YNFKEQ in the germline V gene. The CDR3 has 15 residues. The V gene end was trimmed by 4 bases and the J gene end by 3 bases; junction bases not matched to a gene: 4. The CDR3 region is CASSPGTGGNYEQYF. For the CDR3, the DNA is TGTGCCAGCAGCCCCGGGACAGGGGGCAACTACGAGCAGTACTTC.

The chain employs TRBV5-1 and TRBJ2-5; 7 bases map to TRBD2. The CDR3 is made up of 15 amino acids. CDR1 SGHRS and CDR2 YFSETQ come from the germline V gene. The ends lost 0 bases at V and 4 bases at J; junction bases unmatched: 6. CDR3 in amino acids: CASSLAGGRGETQYF. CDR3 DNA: TGCGCCAGCAGCTTGGCCGGAGGGAGGGGAGAGACCCAGTACTTC. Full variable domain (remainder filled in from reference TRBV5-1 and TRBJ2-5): KAGVTQTPRYLIKTRGQQVTLSCSPISGHRSVSWYQQTPGQGLQFLFEYFSETQRNKGNFPGRFSGRQFSNSRSEMNVSTLELGDSALYLCASSLAGGRGETQYFGPGTRLLVL.

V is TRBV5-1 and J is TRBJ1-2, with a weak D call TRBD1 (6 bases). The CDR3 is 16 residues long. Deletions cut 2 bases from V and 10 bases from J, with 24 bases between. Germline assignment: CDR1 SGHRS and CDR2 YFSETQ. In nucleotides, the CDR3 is TGCGCCAGCAGCTTCGGGACGACAGGCCCTGACATTGACTACACCTTC. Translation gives CASSFGTTGPDIDYTF.

Here the CDR3 reads CASPCSRDSFTDTQYF. CDR3 nucleotides: TGCGCCAGCCCCTGTTCAAGGGACAGCTTCACAGATACGCAGTATTTT. V and J are TRBV23-1 and TRBJ2-3, with 7 bases matching TRBD1. TRBV23-1 qualifies as an ORF whose function is uncertain. The V gene end was trimmed by 8 bases and the J gene end by 2 bases; junction bases not matched to a gene: 13. This CDR3 has 16 residues.

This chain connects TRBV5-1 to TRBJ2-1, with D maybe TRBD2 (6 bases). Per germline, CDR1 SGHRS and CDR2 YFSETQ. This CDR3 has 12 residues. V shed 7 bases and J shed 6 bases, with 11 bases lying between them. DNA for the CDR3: TGCGCCAGCCACGGGCGGGGCAATGAGCAGTTCTTC. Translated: CASHGRGNEQFF.

In nucleotides, the CDR3 is TGTGCCAGCAGCTTAGGGAGGGCTCAAGATACGCAGTATTTT. It specifies CASSLGRAQDTQYF. J is TRBJ2-3 and V is TRBV7-2; D might be TRBD2 (6 bases). Trimming stripped 1 base from V and 5 bases from J, with 10 bases between. This CDR3 has 14 amino acids. Germline lookup yields CDR1 SGHTA and CDR2 FQGNSA.